This TCR beta chain is from a study of OX40 agonist ivuxolimab in advanced cancers. Study-level information: Mean age approximately 61 years, range 23 to 79; nearly 85% male.

The sampling schedule covered blood at baseline, cycle 4 day 1, and cycle 7 day 1. Sequencing used immunoSEQ multiplex PCR; TCRdb keeps in-frame clones, though not all of them. The sample has 90,000 to 150,000 clones; approximately 90% are singletons. As concerns this clone: Its antigen is unidentified.

General study findings and limits: More expanded clones were found, on average, in CD8+ than in CD4+ T cells. Doses of 0.1 to 3.0 mg/kg were accompanied by clonal expansion of CD4+ and CD8+ blood T cells by week 6.

The sample in question was CD4+ or CD8+ T cells sorted from blood, obtained in a trial of the OX40 agonist ivuxolimab. This TCR came from an adult with an advanced solid tumor such as melanoma, head and neck, liver or kidney cancer.

For the CDR3, the DNA is TGTGCCAGCAGCCTTGACAGGGGACGGGATGGCTACACCTTC. Protein product: CASSLDRGRDGYTF. The chain is built from TRBV13 and TRBJ1-2; TRBD1 matches 8 bases. CDR3 size: 14 residues. Losses at the gene ends were 5 bases for V and 6 bases for J; bases not matched to a gene: 8. Germline CDR1 reads PRHDT; CDR2 reads FYEKMQ (reference sequence).